A selection of T cell receptor beta chains follows, all from one sample in a study of PD-1 blockade in mismatch repair-deficient tumors. Sequenced by immunoSEQ multiplex PCR; TCRdb stores in-frame clones only, minus some. The sample lists tens of thousands of clones; 78% were seen once. The input for sequencing was peripheral blood, taken 4 weeks after starting pembrolizumab. The receptors were sampled from an adult with mismatch repair-deficient cancer. Both conserved end residues are part of each CDR3. D genes are given only for firm matches. Expanded clones are given a class, and other clones once, few, many or no size at all.

>TRBJ2-7|TRBV2|-|-
TGTGCCAGCAAAGAGTTGAGCTCCTACGAGCAGTACTTC
CASKELSSYEQYF
>TRBJ1-5|TRBV7-8|-|-
TGTGCCAGCAGTCCGGGGAGCAATCAGCCCCAGCATTTT
CASSPGSNQPQHF
>TRBJ2-1|TRBV5-5|-|-
TGTGCCAGCAGCCCGAGGGCAGGGGGAGGGGAGCAGTTCTTC
CASSPRAGGGEQFF
>TRBJ2-1|TRBV11-2|-|-
TGTGCCAGCAGCTTAGATCGCGGCAAGGCCGGTGAGCAGTTCTTC
CASSLDRGKAGEQFF
>TRBJ2-7|TRBV27|TRBD2|few
TGTGCCAGCAGTTTTTGGGCGGCAGGCCTAGCGGGAGGTGCCTACGAGCAGTACTTC
CASSFWAAGLAGGAYEQYF
>TRBJ2-3|TRBV4-1|TRBD2|-
TGCGCCAGCAGCCAAGATCGAGCGGGGGGGGGCACAGATACGCAGTATTTT
CASSQDRAGGGTDTQYF
>TRBJ2-3|TRBV30|-|-
TGTGCCTGGAGTGTACGGGGCGGGAGCACAGATACGCAGTATTTT
CAWSVRGGSTDTQYF
>TRBJ1-1|TRBV10-3|TRBD1|-
TGTGCCATCAGTGGACAGGGGTTGAACACTGAAGCTTTCTTT
CAISGQGLNTEAFF
>TRBJ2-1|TRBV11-2|TRBD2|-
TGTGCCAGCAGCTCCGGGACTAAACAGAGCTCCTACAATGAGCAGTTCTTC
CASSSGTKQSSYNEQFF
>TRBJ1-4|TRBV2|-|-
TGTGCCACCTCCGAAGTGGGTACTCCGGGGGAAAAACTGTTTTTT
CATSEVGTPGEKLFF
>TRBJ1-1|TRBV6-1|-|-
TGTGCCAGCAGTGAGTGGGAAGCTGAAGCTTTCTTT
CASSEWEAEAFF
>TRBJ2-5|TRBV4-3|TRBD2|-
TGCGCCAGCAGCCAAGATAGAGCTAGCGGGAGGGAATTCGCAGAGACCCAGTACTTC
CASSQDRASGREFAETQYF
>TRBJ1-1|TRBV7-9|-|-
TGTGCCAGCAGCTCAAATGGGGCTACTGAAGCTTTCTTT
CASSSNGATEAFF
>TRBJ2-3|TRBV7-2|-|-
TGTGCCAGCAGCTTATCCGCGGGGGCCCCTGGAACGCAGTATTTT
CASSLSAGAPGTQYF
>TRBJ2-5|TRBV28|TRBD1|-
TGTGCCAGCAGTTTACCGCGACAGGGTGGAGAGACCCAGTACTTC
CASSLPRQGGETQYF
>TRBJ1-1|TRBV6-1|-|-
TGTGCCAGCCGAGCCCGGAGGGAGGATGGGCCTGAAGCTTTCTTT
CASRARREDGPEAFF